This entry describes one T cell receptor beta chain. The length of the CDR3 is 12 residues. In germline, CDR1 is KGHDR, CDR2 SFDVKD. With V trimmed by 7 bases and J by 6 bases, 2 bases remained unmatched. Sequencing was performed with immunoSEQ multiplex PCR; in TCRdb, only in-frame clones are kept and a portion is missing. The sample consists of 300,000 to 400,000 clones, approximately 86% of them appearing once. The data derive from a study of blood T cell repertoires in COVID-19. Overall study context: Sites across the United States, Italy and Spain contributed samples from acute and convalescent COVID-19.

The genes are TRBV24-1 and TRBJ1-1; TRBD1 matches at 9 bases. This receptor was obtained from a woman aged 60 to 75 with COVID-19, enrolled during active disease. Sequences were obtained from peripheral blood. The CDR3 DNA sequence: TGTGCCACCAGAAGGACAGGGGCTGAAGCTTTCTTT. It is translated as CATRRTGAEAFF.